This paragraph covers one TCR beta chain sequence. This clonotype has only a few counts. Its binding antigen is unknown. No much larger clone is present one base from it, and per-base qualities are unavailable. The donors were some 39 Caucasian individuals from Russia, aged about 6 to 95 years, who were systemically healthy. Each donor gave 8.5 to 10 milliliters of peripheral blood, collected into EDTA-treated Vacutainer tubes. Ficoll-Paque density-gradient centrifugation was used to isolate PBMCs, with at least 6 million obtained per sample. Trizol reagent was used to extract total RNA from PBMCs, with at least 6 micrograms per sample. Naive CD45RAhigh/CD27high T cell percentages were measured by flow cytometry on a PBMC aliquot from every donor. Sequences SGHVS (CDR1) and FQNEAQ (CDR2) are obtained from the germline V gene. Compared with germline, V lacks 3 bases and J lacks 4 bases; bases without a gene match: 7. Measured from the cysteine to the phenylalanine, the CDR3 is 16 residues long. Only the CDR3 DNA stays, 48 bases, in frame from base 1.

These data are taken from a study of blood T cells in healthy people across ages (dated by TCRdb to 2013 to 2016). Regarding the study in general: In model experiments, roughly one uniquely barcoded TCR beta cDNA molecule per two T cells was captured by template switching. The study measured age-related changes in TCR beta repertoire diversity using deep sequencing normalized with unique cDNA molecular identifiers. Using the same blood draw, the study looked at two additional independent replicas of 1 million unique cDNA reads for two donors, one aged 18 to 29 and the other aged 80 or older. Donors were grouped into four age groups: young (average approximately 15 years), middle-aged (under 40), aged (around 60) and long-lived (about 82). To avoid experimental bias, donors of different ages were distributed randomly across sequencing lanes.

The method behind the library was 5' RACE. The reads were generated on an Illumina HiSeq 2500. A second PCR of roughly 6 to 11 cycles was run with a J-beta primer mix and a sample-barcoded 5' primer. Each TCR beta cDNA molecule received a unique molecular identifier from a template-switch 5' adaptor carrying 12 random nucleotides. Each sample yielded at least 2.5 million CDR3-containing paired-end reads. First-strand cDNA synthesis was performed from all RNA using the Mint cDNA synthesis kit, with priming by a TRBC-specific oligonucleotide. Following uracil-DNA glycosylase treatment, all cDNA underwent a first 18-cycle PCR with the universal primers M1SS and BC2_uni_R. The authors processed their data as follows. Each sample was normalized by randomly selecting 1 million high-quality reads, each carrying a distinct molecular identifier. Reads sharing molecular identifiers were discarded rather than binned into consensus sequences. MiTCR, run with a Q25 quality threshold and the strictest error-elimination algorithm, handled CDR3 identification, clonotype clustering and error correction. A nonparametric unseen species model using Euler transformation provided a lower-bound estimate of total TCR beta diversity. TCRdb ran its own pipeline on the public reads, namely fastp trimming at Q25 and MiXCR clone calling, and kept in-frame beta chains. Rows are combined by CDR3 protein, so each entry shows the most common genes and DNA. These V and J calls originate from TCRdb's pipeline instead of the authors' own analysis. The sample table shows around 1,000,000 distinct CDR3 sequences, and around two fifths are seen once. 13% of the sample is taken by the ten largest.

Overall study results and their limits: Bulk unsorted PBMC profiling prevented conclusive comparison of naive and antigen-experienced compartments. Estimates of total diversity based on one million sequenced T cells were regarded as lower bounds and as underestimates. Donor CMV infection status was unknown, potentially confounding age-related changes in expanded clonotypes. Observed TCR beta diversity correlated strongly with the percentage of naive T cells measured by flow cytometry. Compared with the aged group, the long-lived group had more naive CD4+ T cells, fewer expanded clones and increased TCR diversity, suggesting age selection. As age increased, observed TCR beta diversity per million T cells dropped in a roughly linear way, and a significant reduction was already evident by age 40.

The clonotype was recovered from a man between 18 and 29 years old in good health. The sample consisted of blood. The sequence joins TRBV7-8 to TRBJ1-5, with 9 bases aligning to TRBD1. This receptor has the CDR3 CASSLTGGVSNQPQHF. The sequence in DNA is TGTGCCAGCAGCTTGACAGGGGGGGTTAGTAATCAGCCCCAGCATTTT.